This TCR beta chain was sequenced during a study of blood T cell repertoires in COVID-19. Turning to the study itself: Samples came from the United States, Italy and Spain, spanning acute and convalescent COVID-19. T cells, B-cell-depleted T cells, or PBMCs provided the cDNA or gDNA that served as material.

CDR3 length: 19 residues. Trimming took 4 bases from V and 3 from J; bases not matched to a gene: 22. Germline V gives CDR1 SGHRS, CDR2 YFSETQ. Repertoires were generated with immunoSEQ multiplex PCR, while TCRdb's copy carries only in-frame clones and drops some. The sample has roughly 100,000 clones, over 75% seen once. The TCR comes from a man in his sixties or seventies with active or convalescent COVID-19. The rearrangement joins TRBV5-1 to TRBJ2-7; 7 positions match TRBD1. Sequencing was done on a sample of peripheral blood. In DNA form, the CDR3 reads TGCGCCAGCAGCCTGCGACCAGGGGGTGGGGGCGCCAAAAACTACGAGCAGTACTTC. Translated: CASSLRPGGGGAKNYEQYF.